One sample yielded the 27 T cell receptor beta chains listed below, sequenced in a study of blood T cells in healthy people across ages. A J-beta primer mix and a sample-barcoded 5' primer were used in a second PCR of roughly 7 to 12 cycles. TCRdb processed the 5' RACE reads anew with MiXCR; each CDR3 protein has one entry. The data contain about 1.6 million distinct CDR3 sequences, 34% of them seen just once; the ten biggest clones take up approximately 10%. The sequencing input was blood. The receptors originated from a woman in her twenties or thirties in good health.

J is TRBJ2-7 and V is TRBV28; TRBD2 matches 12 bases. Trimming removed 5 bases from V and 2 bases from J; junction bases left unmatched: 1. The germline gives CDR1 MDHEN, CDR2 SYDVKM. CDR3 length equals 14 residues. The CDR3 nucleotides are TGTGCCAGCAGTCGACTAGCGGGAGCCTACGAGCAGTACTTC. This gives the protein CASSRLAGAYEQYF.

Turning to this clonotype: A read error may produce the germline difference seen at one junction end. This chain connects TRBV4-1 to TRBJ2-5, with D possibly matching TRBD2 (6 bases). From germline, CDR1 is MGHRA and CDR2 YSYEKL. The CDR3 has 17 amino acids. The CDR3 DNA sequence: TGCACCAGCAGCCAAGATTCGCTTGGGACGGGGGTAGAGACCCAGTACTTC. Protein product: CTSSQDSLGTGVETQYF.

As to this clonotype: The junction and the germline gene differ at one end; a read error may be behind it. V and J are TRBV20-1 and TRBJ2-7; 7 nucleotides line up with TRBD2. Germline V gene lookup returns CDR1 DFQATT and CDR2 SNEGSKA (reference sequence). The CDR3 spans 15 residues. The CDR3 sequence is CSVRVGTTRSYEQYF. CDR3 nucleotides: TGCAGTGTTAGAGTAGGGACTACCCGCTCCTACGAGCAGTACTTC.

There are a few counts of this clonotype. V gene TRBV6-2 or TRBV6-3 combines with J gene TRBJ2-5; 7 positions match TRBD2. J gave up 5 bases and V 6 bases, and 9 bases lay outside the gene matches. The germline gives CDR1 MNHEY, CDR2 SVGEGT. The CDR3 contains 14 residues. This chain's CDR3 is CASREAGSGETQYF. CDR3 in DNA: TGTGCCAGCAGGGAAGCGGGGTCAGGGGAGACCCAGTACTTC.

This clonotype was seen only a few times. The CDR3 loop reads CASSYSTSGRASDTQYF. CDR3 coding DNA: TGTGCCAGCAGTTACTCGACTAGCGGGAGGGCCTCAGATACGCAGTATTTT. The V call is TRBV6-2 or TRBV6-3, the J call TRBJ2-3, with 14 bases that match TRBD2. Germline CDR1 MNHEY, CDR2 SVGEGT. Losses at the gene ends were 0 bases for V and 4 bases for J; bases not matched to a gene: 3. The CDR3 runs to 17 residues.

This clonotype was counted at least ten times. J is TRBJ2-5 and V is TRBV7-3, with TRBD2 as a possible D gene (5 bases). The germline V gene encodes CDR1 SGHTA and CDR2 FQGTGA. Trimming stripped 4 bases from V and 4 bases from J, with 16 bases between. This CDR3 comprises 15 residues. The CDR3 loop is CASSWTSSLGETQYF. The CDR3 DNA sequence: TGTGCCAGCAGCTGGACTTCTTCGCTAGGAGAGACCCAGTACTTC. Filled out from reference TRBV7-3 and TRBJ2-5, the complete variable domain reads GAGVSQTPSNKVTEKGKYVELRCDPISGHTALYWYRQSLGQGPEFLIYFQGTGAADDSGLPNDRFFAVRPEGSVSTLKIQRTERGDSAVYLCASSWTSSLGETQYFGPGTRLLVL.

The V gene is TRBV21-1, the J gene TRBJ2-1; the D call TRBD2 from the table was never checked on the DNA. TRBV21-1 is designated a pseudogene. The length of the CDR3 is 20 residues. The CDR3 nucleotides are TGTGCCAGCAGCAAAGAGGGGCCAAAGACAGGACTAGGGAACTACAATGAGCAGTTCTTC. Encoded protein: CASSKEGPKTGLGNYNEQFF.

The rearrangement uses TRBV20-1 and TRBJ2-3; TRBD2 agrees at 9 bases. From germline, CDR1 is DFQATT and CDR2 SNEGSKA (reference sequence). V was clipped by 0 bases and J by 8 bases; unmatched bases: 18. The CDR3 length is 18 residues. The CDR3 protein is CSARDGTSILEIRGTQYF. The CDR3 DNA reads as TGCAGTGCTAGAGATGGGACTAGCATATTGGAGATACGTGGTACGCAGTATTTT.

This clonotype was recorded at least ten times. V is TRBV20-1 and J is TRBJ2-7, with D perhaps matching TRBD1 or TRBD2 (5 bases each). Trimming cost V 6 bases and J 0 bases, with 18 bases left between them. The CDR3 runs to 15 residues. The germline V gene has CDR1 DFQATT and CDR2 SNEGSKA (reference sequence). CDR3 in amino acids: CSAANPGTYSYEQYF. The CDR3 bases are TGCAGTGCCGCAAACCCGGGGACGTACTCCTACGAGCAGTACTTC.

This clonotype showed up just a few times. V is TRBV5-1 and J is TRBJ1-2; D perhaps matches TRBD1 (5 bases). The germline CDR1 and CDR2 sequences are SGHRS and YFSETQ. The V end was cut by 0 bases, the J end by 4 bases, with 10 bases between. The CDR3 is 14 residues long. CDR3 amino acids: CASSLEWGGYGYTF. The CDR3 DNA is TGCGCCAGCAGCTTGGAATGGGGGGGCTATGGCTACACCTTC.

The CDR3 DNA follows: TGTGCCAGCAGCTTAGCGGCGACCAACCGGGGGTTGGTGACCCAGTACTTC. The encoded protein is CASSLAATNRGLVTQYF. The gene calls are TRBV7-9 and TRBJ2-5, with D perhaps TRBD2 (6 bases). The germline V gene encodes CDR1 SEHNR and CDR2 FQNEAQ (reference sequence). The CDR3 totals 17 residues. Trimming took 0 bases from V and 7 from J, leaving 21 bases between them. Full variable domain (missing parts from reference TRBV7-9 and TRBJ2-5): DTGVSQNPRHKITKRGQNVTFRCDPISEHNRLYWYRQTLGQGPEFLTYFQNEAQLEKSRLLSDRFSAERPKGSFSTLEIQRTEQGDSAMYLCASSLAATNRGLVTQYFGPGTRLLVL.

The rearrangement links TRBV2 to TRBJ2-7; maybe TRBD1 (5 bases). V shed 0 bases and J shed 2 bases, with 8 bases lying between them. CDR1 and CDR2 (germline): SNHLY, FYNNEI. This CDR3 comprises 14 residues. This chain's CDR3 is CASSEAGAAYEQYF. CDR3 bases: TGTGCCAGCAGTGAAGCTGGGGCGGCCTACGAGCAGTACTTC.

J is TRBJ2-5 and V is TRBV3-1, with TRBD2 identical over 8 bases. The V gene end was trimmed by 6 bases and the J gene end by 11 bases; junction bases not matched to a gene: 17. Looked up from germline, CDR1 is LGHDT and CDR2 is YNNKEL (reference sequence). There are 15 residues in the CDR3. The CDR3 protein is CASSLASGRRGEQYF. For the CDR3, the DNA is TGTGCCAGCAGTCTCGCTAGCGGGCGCCGGGGTGAGCAGTACTTC.

About this clonotype: A much larger clone differs by one base, so this may be a read error. This chain connects TRBV5-1 to TRBJ2-1; 10 nucleotides align to TRBD1. The CDR3 loop spans 14 amino acids. The V gene's germline CDR1 is SGHRS and CDR2 YFSETQ. The CDR3 spells CANSLGQGPNEQFF. CDR3 in DNA: TGCGCCAACAGCTTGGGACAGGGGCCCAATGAGCAGTTCTTC.

This clonotype was found many times. CDR3 in DNA: TGTGCCAGCAGCTTAGTGCTTAGCGGGGATTCTCCGAAGACCCAGTACTTC. Residues: CASSLVLSGDSPKTQYF. The rearrangement links TRBV7-2 to TRBJ2-5; TRBD2 matches 8 bases. Germline CDR1 reads SGHTA; CDR2 reads FQGNSA. The V segment lost 1 base and the J segment 6 bases; nucleotides outside the gene matches: 13. This CDR3 spans 17 amino acids.

V gene TRBV4-1 combines with J gene TRBJ2-2, with D hard to call. Per germline, CDR1 MGHRA and CDR2 YSYEKL. Trimming shortened V by 1 base and J by 7 bases, and 7 bases separated the two germline ends. CDR3 length: 13 residues. The CDR3 bases are TGCGCCAGCAGCCAAGGAAAGGGCGGGGAGCTGTTTTTT. Amino acids: CASSQGKGGELFF.

V and J are TRBV14 and TRBJ2-1; D tentatively reads TRBD1 or TRBD2 (6 bases each). V was cut by 0 bases and J by 4 bases, with 13 bases left in between. The CDR3 length is 16 residues. Germline V gene lookup returns CDR1 SGHDN and CDR2 FVKESK. Written as DNA, the CDR3 is TGTGCCAGCAGCCAAGATGGAAGGGGGACTTACAATGAGCAGTTCTTC. Translating gives CASSQDGRGTYNEQFF.

This clonotype has more than one count but fewer than ten. The CDR3 loop is CASSFVRGSEQYF. DNA for the CDR3: TGTGCCAGCAGCTTCGTACGGGGATCCGAGCAGTACTTC. The chain joins TRBV7-8 to TRBJ2-7, with D possibly TRBD2 on 5 matching bases. This CDR3 comprises 13 residues. The V end was cut by 3 bases, the J end by 6 bases, with 12 bases between. Germline lookup yields CDR1 SGHVS and CDR2 FQNEAQ.

The rearrangement joins TRBV11-2 to TRBJ2-1, with D possibly TRBD2 on 6 matching bases. V was clipped by 9 bases and J by 0 bases, with 27 bases between them. The germline gives CDR1 SGHAT, CDR2 FQNNGV. The CDR3 runs to 19 residues. CDR3 sequence reads: CASTPLGLARLSSYNEQFF. The CDR3 DNA is TGTGCCAGTACTCCGTTGGGGCTAGCGAGACTGAGCTCCTACAATGAGCAGTTCTTC.

The gene calls are TRBV20-1 and TRBJ2-5; 12 bases are shared with TRBD1. The CDR3 consists of 14 residues. V was pared by 5 bases and J by 11 bases, with 12 bases of the junction left unmatched. The germline V gene has CDR1 DFQATT and CDR2 SNEGSKA (reference sequence). CDR3 DNA: TGCAGTGCTGCGAGGGGACAGGGGGCGAGAGAGCAGTACTTC. It specifies CSAARGQGAREQYF.

As concerns this clonotype: One end of the junction varies from germline; a read error may be responsible. The rearrangement uses TRBV20-1 and TRBJ2-1; no clear D. Germline CDR1 DFQATT, CDR2 SNEGSKA (reference sequence). The CDR3 has 16 residues. The CDR3 DNA follows: TGCAGTGCTCGAGACGGGTTTGGCCAGATTTACAATGAGCAGTTCTTC. The encoded protein is CSARDGFGQIYNEQFF.

This clonotype came up a few times. This chain uses TRBV10-3 with TRBJ1-2; 8 bases align to TRBD1. There are 13 residues in the CDR3. The trim removed 5 bases at V and 12 bases at J, leaving 11 bases unmatched. CDR1 ENHRY and CDR2 SYGVKD come from the germline V gene. The CDR3 DNA is TGTGCCATCAGTTCCGAACAACAGGGGGTTAACACCTTC. Residues: CAISSEQQGVNTF.

The V call is TRBV7-6, the J call TRBJ2-6; 10 bases map to TRBD1. V lost 5 bases and J lost 2; bases outside the gene matches: 9. This CDR3 region has 18 residues. Germline values: CDR1 SGHVS, CDR2 FNYEAQ. CDR3 DNA: TGTGCCAGCAGCACAACCGGGACAGGGGAGGCTGGGGCCAACGTCCTGACTTTC. Protein: CASSTTGTGEAGANVLTF.

The chain couples TRBV20-1 to TRBJ2-6; 11 nucleotides line up with TRBD1. Germline V gives CDR1 DFQATT, CDR2 SNEGSKA (reference sequence). V shed 3 bases and J 4 bases; nucleotides not matched to a gene: 8. This CDR3 has 17 amino acids. The CDR3 sequence is CSASGQGALSGANVLTF. Here the CDR3 DNA reads TGCAGTGCTAGCGGACAGGGGGCATTATCCGGGGCCAACGTCCTGACTTTC.

The chain combines TRBV7-2 with TRBJ2-3, with 8 bases matching TRBD1. Trimming took 1 base from V and 2 from J; bases not matched to a gene: 5. Germline V gene data show CDR1 as SGHTA and CDR2 as FQGNSA. This CDR3 is built from 16 residues. The CDR3 loop is CASSLGTGWNTDTQYF. The CDR3 DNA sequence: TGTGCCAGCAGCTTAGGGACAGGGTGGAACACAGATACGCAGTATTTT.

In this sample, this clonotype turned up a few times. The chain links TRBV28 to TRBJ2-1; TRBD2 aligns across 11 bases. Losses at the gene ends were 6 bases for V and 3 bases for J; bases not matched to a gene: 4. CDR3 size: 15 residues. In germline, CDR1 is MDHEN, CDR2 SYDVKM. The CDR3 DNA sequence: TGTGCCAGCAGGGCAGGACTAGCGGGCTACAATGAGCAGTTCTTC. Its protein product is CASRAGLAGYNEQFF.

Only a few counts were recorded for this clonotype. The chain is built from TRBV7-8 and TRBJ1-2; D uncertain. Germline V gene data show CDR1 as SGHVS and CDR2 as FQNEAQ. V gave up 1 base and J gave up 3 bases, with 12 bases separating them. The length of the CDR3 is 15 residues. CDR3 nucleotides: TGTGCCAGCAGCTTAGGACAAAGATCTTACTATGGCTACACCTTC. Protein sequence: CASSLGQRSYYGYTF.